Presented here are 32 T cell receptor beta chains from one specimen sequenced in a study of a mutant IDH1 vaccine in newly diagnosed glioma. TCRdb's table, derived via immunoSEQ multiplex PCR, lists solely in-frame clones and lacks some. The sample includes fewer than 55,000 clones, around 60% of them seen just once. These receptors lack a known antigen. Time point here: week 47, end of study. Topical imiquimod was applied with each vaccine dose, which held 300 ug of mutant IDH1 20-mer peptide. Material: peripheral blood mononuclear cells (PBMCs), obtained from a glioma patient whose treatment included an IDH1 peptide vaccine. These receptors were taken from a man aged 40-50 years with glioma. Some clones in this sample may be carry-over from other donors' samples.

J is TRBJ1-5 and V is TRBV19, with TRBD1 identical over 11 bases. The germline V gene encodes CDR1 LNHDA and CDR2 SQIVND (reference sequence). V shed 7 bases and J 0 bases; nucleotides not matched to a gene: 5. The CDR3 has 16 amino acids. CDR3 in DNA: TGTGCCAGTATGGACAGGGGGCCATATAGCAATCAGCCCCAGCATTTT. Translating gives CASMDRGPYSNQPQHF.

J is TRBJ1-1 and V is TRBV25-1; D unclear. Trimming cost V 6 bases and J 11 bases, with 19 bases left between them. Germline CDR1 reads MGHDK; CDR2 reads SYGVNS. CDR3 size: 13 residues. The DNA for the CDR3 is TGTGCCAGCAGGGGAACGGCGGCAGCAGAGGCTTTCTTT. Amino acid sequence: CASRGTAAAEAFF.

CDR3 DNA sequence: TGCGCCAGCAGCTTGGCAGGGGGGAGAGCTAACTATGGCTACACCTTC. This encodes CASSLAGGRANYGYTF. The rearrangement links TRBV5-1 to TRBJ1-2; the match to TRBD1 covers 7 bases. J was trimmed by 0 bases and V by 0 bases; bases with no gene match: 5. This CDR3 contains 16 residues. Germline V lookup: CDR1 SGHRS, CDR2 YFSETQ.

The V call is TRBV27, the J call TRBJ1-2, with 7 nucleotides matching TRBD1. This CDR3 comprises 15 residues. Per the germline V gene, CDR1 is MNHEY and CDR2 is SMNVEV (reference sequence). Trimming at V came to 0 bases and at J to 4 bases, leaving 5 bases not matched to a gene. The CDR3 DNA follows: TGTGCCAGCAGTTTATCCATGAGGGGGCCCTATGGCTACACCTTC. This encodes CASSLSMRGPYGYTF.

The chain combines TRBV19 with TRBJ1-4; D is ambiguous. Germline V gene lookup returns CDR1 LNHDA and CDR2 SQIVND (reference sequence). Trimming shortened V by 5 bases and J by 4 bases, and 11 bases separated the two germline ends. This CDR3 spans 14 amino acids. CDR3 coding DNA: TGTGCCAGTAGTTCATGGGGTGATAATGAAAAACTGTTTTTT. It specifies CASSSWGDNEKLFF.

The CDR3 sequence is CASSSPLDSSYNEQFF. The DNA for the CDR3 is TGTGCCAGCAGCTCCCCCCTGGATAGCAGCTACAATGAGCAGTTCTTC. J is TRBJ2-1 and V is TRBV11-2; D unclear. The length of the CDR3 is 16 residues. Between the trimmed V and J ends, which lost 4 bases and 3 bases, there was a span of 16 bases. Germline lookup yields CDR1 SGHAT and CDR2 FQNNGV. Supplemented by reference TRBV11-2 and TRBJ2-1, the full variable domain reads EAGVAQSPRYKIIEKRQSVAFWCNPISGHATLYWYQQILGQGPKLLIQFQNNGVVDDSQLPKDRFSAERLKGVDSTLKIQPAKLEDSAVYLCASSSPLDSSYNEQFFGPGTRLTVL.

J is TRBJ2-7 and V is TRBV2; weak D call: TRBD2 (7 bases). Germline values: CDR1 SNHLY, CDR2 FYNNEI. The length of the CDR3 is 15 residues. Deletions cut 2 bases from V and 1 base from J, with 12 bases between. CDR3 sequence: CASSERGATSYEQYF. The DNA for the CDR3 is TGTGCCAGCAGTGAACGGGGGGCGACTTCCTACGAGCAGTACTTC.

The chain combines TRBV5-1 with TRBJ2-1; D remains unclear. CDR1 SGHRS and CDR2 YFSETQ come from the germline V gene. With 2 bases removed from V and 5 bases from J, the gap between germline ends came to 5 bases. This CDR3 spans 12 amino acids. This CDR3 reads CASSFQDNEQFF. In nucleotides, the CDR3 is TGCGCCAGCAGCTTTCAGGACAATGAGCAGTTCTTC.

The chain combines TRBV5-6 with TRBJ2-7; tentatively, D is TRBD1 (7 bases). Germline V CDR1 and CDR2: SGHDT, YYEEEE. The CDR3 has 14 residues. V was shortened by 3 bases and J by 0 bases, with 10 bases between the two germline ends. The CDR3 region has the DNA TGTGCCAGCAGCTCAGGGGGGAGCTCCTACGAGCAGTACTTC. Translating gives CASSSGGSSYEQYF.

This chain joins TRBV15 and TRBJ1-2; tentative D call: TRBD1 (5 bases). Germline V gene lookup returns CDR1 LNHNV and CDR2 YYDKDF (reference sequence). V lost 1 base and J 4 bases, leaving 25 bases between the germline ends. The CDR3 totals 19 residues. Here the CDR3 DNA reads TGTGCCACCAGCAGAGGGTCATGGGACCCGTCAAATCTTATCTATGGCTACACCTTC. This translates into CATSRGSWDPSNLIYGYTF.

The V gene is TRBV10-3, the J gene TRBJ1-5; TRBD1 agrees at 7 bases. Germline lookup yields CDR1 ENHRY and CDR2 SYGVKD. Trimming cost V 10 bases and J 1 base; bases outside gene matches: 10. This CDR3 is built from 15 residues. The CDR3 loop reads CATSAQGGSNQPQHF. The CDR3 DNA reads TGTGCCACGTCTGCCCAGGGGGGAAGCAATCAGCCCCAGCATTTT.

This clone was detected once. This sequence joins TRBV7-9 and TRBJ2-3; perhaps TRBD2 as D (6 bases). There are 16 residues in the CDR3. CDR1 is SEHNR, CDR2 FQNEAQ, per germline (reference sequence). Deletions cut 5 bases from V and 1 base from J, with 16 bases between. CDR3 coding DNA: TGTGCCAGCAGCCTAGGTGGGGGACTTGGCACAGATACGCAGTATTTT. This translates into CASSLGGGLGTDTQYF.

This clone has only one observation. The CDR3, as DNA: TGTGCCAGCAGCCCCCCCAGCGGTCCTGGGCAGTACTTC. Encoded protein: CASSPPSGPGQYF. This chain links TRBV6-6 with TRBJ2-7; a possible D gene is TRBD2 (5 bases). This CDR3 comprises 13 residues. With 6 bases removed from V and 9 bases from J, the gap between germline ends came to 18 bases. CDR1 MNHNY and CDR2 SVGAGI come from the germline V gene (reference sequence).

This clone was counted once. The V and J genes are TRBV27 and TRBJ1-2; 8 bases line up with TRBD1. The CDR3 is 13 residues long. The J segment lost 5 bases and the V segment lost 5 bases, leaving 4 bases of the junction unmatched. Germline lookup yields CDR1 MNHEY and CDR2 SMNVEV (reference sequence). This CDR3 is CASSPTGAYGYTF. In DNA, the CDR3 is TGTGCCAGCAGTCCGACAGGGGCTTATGGCTACACCTTC.

This chain connects TRBV6-4 to TRBJ2-3; D may be TRBD1 (6 bases). CDR1 and CDR2 (germline): MRHNA, SNTAGT. The length of the CDR3 is 15 residues. The V end lost 3 bases, the J end lost 0 bases, and 10 bases lay between the germline ends. The CDR3 sequence: CASSEGTLSTDTQYF. The DNA for the CDR3 is TGTGCCAGCAGTGAGGGGACACTTAGCACAGATACGCAGTATTTT.

This clone was seen only a few times. This chain uses TRBV7-7 with TRBJ1-5; D is ambiguous. CDR3 length: 11 residues. Germline V gene data show CDR1 as SSHAT and CDR2 as FNYEAQ (reference sequence). CDR3 in DNA: TGTGCTAGCCCCCCTTGGTGGCCCCAGCATTTT. As protein: CASPPWWPQHF. Together with reference TRBV7-7 and TRBJ1-5, the CDR3 gives the full variable domain: GAGVSQSPRYKVTKRGQDVTLRCDPISSHATLYWYQQALGQGPEFLTYFNYEAQPDKSGLPSDRFSAERPEGSISTLTIQRTEQRDSAMYRCASPPWWPQHFGDGTRLSIL.

J is TRBJ1-5 and V is TRBV19; 8 bases line up with TRBD1. Germline trimming cut 1 base from V and 4 bases from J; bases unmatched to any gene: 0. Germline CDR1 reads LNHDA; CDR2 reads SQIVND (reference sequence). The CDR3 has 14 residues. The CDR3 DNA reads TGTGCCAGTAGTATAGGACAGGGGAATCAGCCCCAGCATTTT. This sequence encodes CASSIGQGNQPQHF.

The CDR3 protein is CASSLVGPRETQYF. The CDR3 nucleotides read TGTGCCAGCAGCTTAGTCGGTCCACGGGAGACCCAGTACTTC. The chain recombines TRBV7-9 with TRBJ2-5; D not certain. Germline V gene sequence: CDR1 SEHNR, CDR2 FQNEAQ (reference sequence). The V gene lost 1 base and the J gene lost 5 bases, with 11 bases spanning the gap. The CDR3 totals 14 residues.

The chain recombines TRBV10-3 with TRBJ2-7; maybe TRBD2 (6 bases). This CDR3 has 14 amino acids. V shed 10 bases and J shed 6 bases, with 22 bases lying between them. The germline CDR1 and CDR2 sequences are ENHRY and SYGVKD. The CDR3 region is CATRGWEAVGEQYF. Written as DNA, the CDR3 is TGTGCCACCCGGGGGTGGGAGGCCGTGGGCGAGCAGTACTTC.

This clone was recorded a few times. V gene TRBV9 combines with J gene TRBJ2-2; D may match TRBD1 or TRBD2 (5 bases each). This CDR3 has 17 residues. Germline CDR1 is SGDLS and CDR2 is YYNGEE. The V and J ends lost 0 bases and 6 bases respectively, with 18 bases between them. CDR3: CASSVGGYDGASGELFF. The CDR3 DNA is TGTGCCAGCAGCGTAGGAGGTTATGACGGGGCGTCCGGGGAGCTGTTTTTT.

This chain joins TRBV19 and TRBJ2-5, with TRBD2 matching 7 bases. This CDR3 has 15 amino acids. CDR1 and CDR2 (germline): LNHDA, SQIVND (reference sequence). With V trimmed by 6 bases and J by 3 bases, 10 bases remained unmatched. CDR3 coding DNA: TGTGCCAGTAGCCGAAAACCGGGACTAAAAGAGACCCAGTACTTC. Protein sequence: CASSRKPGLKETQYF.

V is TRBV7-9 and J is TRBJ1-4, with D perhaps matching TRBD1 (5 bases). The CDR3 spans 15 residues. Trimming cost V 5 bases and J 5 bases, with 15 bases left between them. CDR1 SEHNR and CDR2 FQNEAQ come from the germline V gene (reference sequence). CDR3 DNA: TGTGCCAGCAGCCAGGACGGGACCGAGAATGAAAAACTGTTTTTT. The encoded protein is CASSQDGTENEKLFF.

The rearrangement joins TRBV30 to TRBJ1-3; D is unresolved. CDR1 is GTSNPN, CDR2 SVGIG, per germline (reference sequence). The CDR3 has 17 amino acids. V was pared by 1 base and J by 0 bases, with 16 bases between. Here the CDR3 reads CAWSAQDPRVSGNTIYF. For the CDR3, the DNA is TGTGCCTGGAGTGCCCAGGACCCTCGCGTCTCTGGAAACACCATATATTTT.

This rearrangement joins TRBV6-1 to TRBJ1-1; possibly TRBD1 for D (5 bases). Germline V gene data show CDR1 as MNHNS and CDR2 as SASEGT. Trimming took 5 bases from V and 0 from J, leaving 10 bases between them. The CDR3 has 14 amino acids. The CDR3 loop reads CASSPTEMNTEAFF. The DNA for the CDR3 is TGTGCCAGCAGTCCGACAGAGATGAACACTGAAGCTTTCTTT.

This clone was seen ten or more times. The chain combines TRBV7-9 with TRBJ1-6; a possible D gene is TRBD1 (6 bases). Per the germline V gene, CDR1 is SEHNR and CDR2 is FQNEAQ (reference sequence). The V and J ends lost 4 bases and 7 bases respectively, with 11 bases between them. CDR3 length: 14 residues. The CDR3 DNA follows: TGTGCCAGCAGCTCATTCACAGGGAATTCACCCCTCCACTTT. This gives the protein CASSSFTGNSPLHF.

CDR3 nucleotide sequence: TGTGCCAGCAGGAGGACAACTCTACACAGCTACGAGCAGTACTTC. Its protein product is CASRRTTLHSYEQYF. The chain uses TRBV6-6 and TRBJ2-7, with TRBD1 as a possible D gene (5 bases). Trimming left V 6 bases short and J 3 bases short, with 18 bases between. CDR3 length: 15 amino acids. Germline loops: CDR1 MNHNY, CDR2 SVGAGI (reference sequence).

This clone was counted a few times. The chain carries TRBV5-8 and TRBJ1-5, with 7 bases lining up with TRBD1. V lost 6 bases to trimming and J lost 5 bases; unmatched junction nucleotides: 17. The germline gives CDR1 SGHTS, CDR2 YDEGEE. This CDR3 spans 17 amino acids. DNA of the CDR3: TGTGCCAGCACCCCTAGAAGTTTTCGAGACAGGGATCAGCCCCAGCATTTT. It encodes CASTPRSFRDRDQPQHF.

The chain combines TRBV25-1 with TRBJ2-7; TRBD2 agrees at 7 bases. Germline V gene lookup returns CDR1 MGHDK and CDR2 SYGVNS. V lost 4 bases, J lost 12 bases, and 9 bases stayed unmatched. CDR3 size: 12 residues. The CDR3 DNA reads as TGTGCCAGCAGTGGGGGGGGAGGACGGACGTACTTC. This gives the protein CASSGGGGRTYF.

The chain links TRBV29-1 to TRBJ2-3, with D unresolved. The germline V gene has CDR1 SQVTM and CDR2 ANQGSEA. CDR3 length: 12 amino acids. The V end was cut by 4 bases, the J end by 5 bases, with 10 bases between. CDR3: CSVVAFGDTQYF. The CDR3 DNA follows: TGCAGCGTTGTCGCGTTCGGAGATACGCAGTATTTT.

The table lists this clone with a count of one. This chain joins TRBV15 and TRBJ2-5; possibly TRBD2 for D (5 bases). Germline assignment: CDR1 LNHNV and CDR2 YYDKDF (reference sequence). Trimming shortened V by 7 bases and J by 5 bases, and 17 bases separated the two germline ends. The CDR3 is 14 residues long. The CDR3 bases are TGTGCCACCAAAAGCGGCCCTGATGAGGAGACCCAGTACTTC. It specifies CATKSGPDEETQYF.

The J gene is TRBJ1-1, the V gene TRBV5-1, with D uncertain. The germline V gene has CDR1 SGHRS and CDR2 YFSETQ. The CDR3 consists of 13 residues. Deletions cut 5 bases from V and 1 base from J, with 9 bases between. The CDR3 loop is CASRRVGNTEAFF. In nucleotides, the CDR3 is TGCGCCAGCAGACGCGTGGGGAACACTGAAGCTTTCTTT.

The chain recombines TRBV10-1 with TRBJ2-1, with TRBD1 matching over 8 bases. Germline CDR1 and CDR2: WNHNN and SYGVQD (reference sequence). CDR3 length equals 15 residues. The V gene end was trimmed by 0 bases and the J gene end by 9 bases; junction bases not matched to a gene: 7. The CDR3 DNA reads TGCGCCAGCAGTGAGTCACCAGGGGGCGCGGTTGAGCAGTTCTTC. It is translated as CASSESPGGAVEQFF.